These 15 T cell receptor beta chains came from one sample sequenced in a study of shared clonotypes between healthy human individuals. This table comes from immunoSEQ multiplex PCR, and its TCRdb copy is limited to in-frame clones, with some not included. Altogether about 1,500,000 clones are present, roughly 96% being singletons, with the ten largest covering over 1%. Sequenced material: naive CD4+ T cells sorted from blood. The subset is: CD45RA+ positively selected. Source of these receptors: a man aged 25 to 45 in good health.

The rearrangement joins TRBV5-5 to TRBJ2-7; D unclear. The CDR3 has 18 residues. In germline, CDR1 is SGHKS, CDR2 YYEKEE (reference sequence). Trimming stripped 1 base from V and 2 bases from J, with 22 bases between. CDR3 sequence: CASSLPRPGPQVAYEQYF. The CDR3 DNA reads as TGTGCCAGCAGCTTGCCCCGACCGGGTCCCCAAGTAGCCTACGAGCAGTACTTC.

The rearrangement links TRBV28 to TRBJ2-3, with D possibly TRBD1 on 5 matching bases. From germline, CDR1 is MDHEN and CDR2 SYDVKM. This CDR3 comprises 13 residues. V was cut by 6 bases and J by 3 bases, with 10 bases left in between. For the CDR3, the DNA is TGTGCCAGCAGCCCAGGACAAACAGATACGCAGTATTTT. This encodes CASSPGQTDTQYF.

The rearrangement joins TRBV27 to TRBJ2-7; 9 nucleotides align to TRBD2. V was pared by 5 bases and J by 10 bases, with 18 bases of the junction left unmatched. This CDR3 has 16 amino acids. Per the germline V gene, CDR1 is MNHEY and CDR2 is SMNVEV (reference sequence). Written as DNA, the CDR3 is TGTGCCAGCAGTCTCCTAACTAGCGGGCACGGGGGAAAACAGTACTTC. Amino acids: CASSLLTSGHGGKQYF.

The chain recombines TRBV4-3 with TRBJ2-4; D gene ambiguous. CDR3 length equals 16 residues. Germline-derived CDR1 and CDR2 are LGHNA and YSLEER. Trimming took off 1 base at V and 4 bases at J, with 14 bases between the two ends. CDR3 bases: TGCGCCAGCAGCCAAGGGCACGGGTACGGGAAAAACATTCAGTACTTC. This codes for CASSQGHGYGKNIQYF.

This rearrangement joins TRBV9 to TRBJ2-1; possible D gene TRBD1, 5 bases. The germline CDR1 and CDR2 sequences are SGDLS and YYNGEE. The CDR3 is made up of 13 amino acids. The V end was cut by 4 bases, the J end by 6 bases, with 11 bases between. CDR3 residues: CASSLQDFNEQFF. The CDR3 DNA reads as TGTGCCAGCAGCCTACAGGATTTCAATGAGCAGTTCTTC.

V usage is TRBV5-6 and J usage is TRBJ1-3; no definite D call. Germline loops: CDR1 SGHDT, CDR2 YYEEEE. The CDR3 covers 14 residues. The germline V and J ends were trimmed by 2 bases and 9 bases, with 15 bases remaining between them. The DNA for the CDR3 is TGTGCCAGCAGCTTTGGGCAGCCTTTCGGCACCATATATTTT. Its protein is CASSFGQPFGTIYF.

The V and J genes are TRBV19 and TRBJ2-3, with D tentatively TRBD1 (5 bases). V shed 5 bases and J shed 3 bases, with 18 bases lying between them. This CDR3 has 16 residues. Germline V gene data show CDR1 as LNHDA and CDR2 as SQIVND (reference sequence). CDR3 amino acids: CASSSPGRVSTDTQYF. DNA of the CDR3: TGTGCCAGTAGTTCCCCGGGCAGGGTGTCGACAGATACGCAGTATTTT.

The chain employs TRBV28 and TRBJ2-7; a weak D match, TRBD2 (6 bases). Trimming shortened V by 5 bases and J by 3 bases, and 14 bases separated the two germline ends. The CDR3 contains 14 residues. Germline values: CDR1 MDHEN, CDR2 SYDVKM. In DNA form, the CDR3 reads TGTGCCAGCAGTCCACCGGGAGAATTCTACGAGCAGTACTTC. Protein product: CASSPPGEFYEQYF.

The chain uses TRBV19 and TRBJ2-3, with a tentative D call TRBD2 (6 bases). The CDR3 spans 17 residues. Germline values: CDR1 LNHDA, CDR2 SQIVND (reference sequence). The ends were cut back, 0 bases at V and 2 bases at J, with 15 bases in the middle. In DNA form, the CDR3 reads TGTGCCAGTAGTATAGATCGTGGCGGGACGACCACAGATACGCAGTATTTT. It is translated as CASSIDRGGTTTDTQYF.

V and J are TRBV5-4 and TRBJ1-1; TRBD1 matches 8 bases. CDR1 SGHNT and CDR2 YYREEE come from the germline V gene (reference sequence). This CDR3 comprises 13 residues. Trimming took 4 bases from V and 7 from J; bases not matched to a gene: 6. Here the CDR3 reads CASSPTGGVEAFF. CDR3 sequence (DNA): TGTGCCAGCAGCCCAACAGGGGGGGTTGAAGCTTTCTTT.

In the case of this clone: This sample includes further DNA sequences coding for the same CDR3. This chain connects TRBV6-1 to TRBJ1-1; D might be TRBD1 (5 bases). The germline V gene encodes CDR1 MNHNS and CDR2 SASEGT. The CDR3 has 13 amino acids. Trimming took off 3 bases at V and 1 base at J, with 6 bases between the two ends. The CDR3 nucleotides read TGTGCCAGCAGTGAGGGGCCGAACACTGAAGCTTTCTTT. Translated, it gives CASSEGPNTEAFF.

J is TRBJ2-5 and V is TRBV27; 7 positions match TRBD2. The CDR3 totals 16 residues. CDR1 MNHEY and CDR2 SMNVEV come from the germline V gene (reference sequence). The V segment lost 3 bases and the J segment 5 bases; nucleotides outside the gene matches: 12. The chain's CDR3 is CASSFFGGRAGETQYF. The DNA of the CDR3 is TGTGCCAGCAGTTTTTTCGGAGGGAGGGCCGGGGAGACCCAGTACTTC.

J is TRBJ2-7 and V is TRBV30; D unclear. CDR1 and CDR2 (germline): GTSNPN, SVGIG (reference sequence). V was clipped by 5 bases and J by 5 bases, with 13 bases between them. The CDR3 consists of 12 residues. In DNA form, the CDR3 reads TGTGCCTGGGCCCGAGTGATCCACGAGCAGTACTTC. It codes for CAWARVIHEQYF. The full variable domain, in which reference TRBV30 and TRBJ2-7 provide the parts outside the CDR3, is SQTIHQWPATLVQPVGSPLSLECTVEGTSNPNLYWYRQAAGRGLQLLFYSVGIGQISSEVPQNLSASRPQDRQFILSSKKLLLSDSGFYLCAWARVIHEQYFGPGTRLTVT.

This chain links TRBV5-1 with TRBJ1-5, with 10 bases aligning to TRBD1. Unmatched junction bases numbered 5, after V lost 0 bases and J lost 8 bases. Germline V gives CDR1 SGHRS, CDR2 YFSETQ. This CDR3 comprises 15 residues. The CDR3 loop reads CASSLGPGTGEPQHF. The CDR3 region has the DNA TGCGCCAGCAGCTTGGGGCCAGGGACAGGGGAGCCCCAGCATTTT.

The rearrangement joins TRBV15 to TRBJ2-2; D ambiguous. The germline V gene has CDR1 LNHNV and CDR2 YYDKDF (reference sequence). The CDR3 runs to 17 residues. The V and J ends lost 0 bases and 0 bases respectively, with 11 bases between them. This chain's CDR3 is CATSRDLQTSNTGELFF. Written as DNA, the CDR3 is TGTGCCACCAGCAGAGATCTCCAGACTTCGAACACCGGGGAGCTGTTTTTT.